What follows are 21 T cell receptor beta chains derived from one specimen sequenced in a study of blood T cell repertoires in COVID-19. Repertoires were generated with immunoSEQ multiplex PCR, while TCRdb's copy carries only in-frame clones and drops some. The sample yields about 14,000 clones, 80% to 90% seen once. Sequenced: peripheral blood. These receptors were collected from a human donor in a cohort sampled during active COVID-19.

The chain carries TRBV28 and TRBJ2-2; a possible D gene is TRBD2 (6 bases). The CDR3 totals 17 residues. V gave up 3 bases and J gave up 4 bases, with 18 bases separating them. CDR1 MDHEN and CDR2 SYDVKM come from the germline V gene. CDR3 loop: CASSFGGANQLTGELFF. The CDR3 region has the DNA TGTGCCAGCAGTTTTGGCGGGGCAAATCAGCTCACCGGGGAGCTGTTTTTT.

V gene TRBV4-2 combines with J gene TRBJ2-1; D is undetermined. Germline CDR1 LGHNA, CDR2 YNFKEQ. The CDR3 extends over 16 amino acids. V lost 0 bases and J 7 bases, leaving 16 bases between the germline ends. In nucleotides, the CDR3 is TGTGCCAGCAGCCAAGATGCGCCCCCGACTGGGAATGAGCAGTTCTTC. As protein: CASSQDAPPTGNEQFF.

V gene TRBV6-1 combines with J gene TRBJ2-1; 10 bases match TRBD2. CDR3 size: 18 residues. Per the germline V gene, CDR1 is MNHNS and CDR2 is SASEGT. V shed 0 bases, J shed 7 bases, and the junction held 12 bases outside the gene matches. CDR3 loop: CASSEAPSGRLIPNEQFF. CDR3 DNA: TGTGCCAGCAGTGAAGCGCCTAGCGGGAGACTTATCCCTAATGAGCAGTTCTTC.

This chain links TRBV18 with TRBJ2-3; D call uncertain. This CDR3 has 16 amino acids. CDR1 and CDR2 from the germline V gene are KGHSH and LQKENI. V was cut by 2 bases and J by 2 bases, with 14 bases left in between. This CDR3 is CASSPAERAITDTQYF. In DNA form, the CDR3 reads TGTGCCAGCTCACCAGCGGAACGAGCGATCACAGATACGCAGTATTTT.

This rearrangement joins TRBV5-1 to TRBJ2-7; the match to TRBD2 covers 10 bases. Trimming at V came to 1 base and at J to 6 bases, leaving 10 bases not matched to a gene. Germline V gene sequence: CDR1 SGHRS, CDR2 YFSETQ. The CDR3 loop spans 16 amino acids. In DNA form, the CDR3 reads TGCGCCAGCAGCTTGAGAGCGAGTCTAGCGGGAGCCGAGCAGTACTTC. It specifies CASSLRASLAGAEQYF.

J is TRBJ2-1 and V is TRBV19; D uncertain. The CDR3 sequence is 12 residues long. CDR1 is LNHDA, CDR2 SQIVND, per germline (reference sequence). Trimming shortened V by 6 bases and J by 7 bases, and 10 bases separated the two germline ends. In DNA, the CDR3 is TGTGCCAGTAGGGCAAGAGGTAATGAGCAGTTCTTC. Amino acid sequence: CASRARGNEQFF.

V and J are TRBV2 and TRBJ2-5, with D unclear. The germline V gene encodes CDR1 SNHLY and CDR2 FYNNEI. The CDR3 sequence is 11 residues long. The V gene lost 8 bases and the J gene lost 0 bases, with 4 bases spanning the gap. The CDR3 nucleotides are TGTGCCAGCGCGTACCAAGAGACCCAGTACTTC. This sequence encodes CASAYQETQYF. Full variable domain (rest looked up from reference TRBV2 and TRBJ2-5): EPEVTQTPSHQVTQMGQEVILRCVPISNHLYFYWYRQILGQKVEFLVSFYNNEISEKSEIFDDQFSVERPDGSNFTLKIRSTKLEDSAMYFCASAYQETQYFGPGTRLLVL.

This chain joins TRBV18 and TRBJ2-7; 11 bases line up with TRBD2. This CDR3 comprises 18 residues. Germline assignment: CDR1 KGHSH and CDR2 LQKENI. V shed 5 bases and J 2 bases; nucleotides not matched to a gene: 14. The CDR3: CASSDGLPGLAAAYEQYF. DNA of the CDR3: TGTGCCAGCTCAGACGGGCTCCCGGGACTAGCGGCCGCCTACGAGCAGTACTTC.

This clone appeared a few times. The chain joins TRBV27 to TRBJ2-5, with D possibly being TRBD1 (5 bases). The CDR3 extends over 17 amino acids. V was trimmed by 2 bases and J by 2 bases, leaving 18 bases between them. Germline CDR1 reads MNHEY; CDR2 reads SMNVEV (reference sequence). The CDR3 reads CASSLTGRGSSQETQYF. CDR3 DNA: TGTGCCAGCAGTTTAACCGGAAGGGGATCATCGCAAGAGACCCAGTACTTC.

This chain uses TRBV6-6 with TRBJ2-7; the match to TRBD1 covers 8 bases. V lost 5 bases, J lost 2 bases, and 14 bases stayed unmatched. This CDR3 has 17 amino acids. Germline-derived CDR1 and CDR2 are MNHNY and SVGAGI (reference sequence). CDR3 in DNA: TGTGCCAGCAGTCCCGCAGCCCCGGGACAGGTACCCTACGAGCAGTACTTC. Translation gives CASSPAAPGQVPYEQYF.

The chain is built from TRBV19 and TRBJ1-1; a possible D gene is TRBD1 (5 bases). Germline loops: CDR1 LNHDA, CDR2 SQIVND (reference sequence). The CDR3 loop spans 14 amino acids. V shed 5 bases and J shed 4 bases, with 14 bases lying between them. The DNA for the CDR3 is TGTGCCAGTAGTCCATCCAGGGTGGGCACTGAAGCTTTCTTT. This codes for CASSPSRVGTEAFF.

The J gene is TRBJ1-2, the V gene TRBV6-5; 8 bases fit TRBD1. The CDR3 totals 14 residues. Trimming cost V 2 bases and J 4 bases; bases outside gene matches: 3. From germline, CDR1 is MNHEY and CDR2 SVGAGI. CDR3 nucleotides: TGTGCCAGCAGTTACGGTGGACAGGGCTATGGCTACACCTTC. This gives the protein CASSYGGQGYGYTF.

J is TRBJ1-3 and V is TRBV7-9, with TRBD1 matching over 7 bases. J lost 0 bases, V lost 5 bases, and 7 bases had no gene match. The CDR3 covers 16 residues. The germline V gene has CDR1 SEHNR and CDR2 FQNEAQ (reference sequence). The CDR3 is CASSTQGVASGNTIYF. CDR3 bases: TGTGCCAGCAGCACCCAGGGGGTTGCCTCTGGAAACACCATATATTTT.

In its sample, this clone was seen a few times. V usage is TRBV18 and J usage is TRBJ2-7; maybe TRBD2 (5 bases). The V gene lost 2 bases and the J gene lost 2 bases, with 13 bases spanning the gap. Germline CDR1 reads KGHSH; CDR2 reads LQKENI. The CDR3 has 15 amino acids. CDR3 bases: TGTGCCAGCTCACCAGGGGAGACCAGCACCTACGAGCAGTACTTC. Its translation: CASSPGETSTYEQYF.

The rearrangement links TRBV28 to TRBJ1-5; a weak D match, TRBD1 (5 bases). The germline gives CDR1 MDHEN, CDR2 SYDVKM. The CDR3 loop spans 17 amino acids. Between the trimmed V and J ends, which lost 6 bases and 3 bases, there was a span of 21 bases. The CDR3, as DNA: TGTGCCAGCAGCCCCGACAGACCCACGAGTTCCAATCAGCCCCAGCATTTT. This gives the protein CASSPDRPTSSNQPQHF.

This sequence joins TRBV5-8 and TRBJ2-3; perhaps TRBD2 as D (5 bases). Germline lookup yields CDR1 SGHTS and CDR2 YDEGEE. The V gene lost 0 bases and the J gene lost 2 bases, with 13 bases spanning the gap. The CDR3 is 16 amino acids. This chain's CDR3 is CASSLGTRKYTDTQYF. As DNA, the CDR3 is TGTGCCAGCAGCTTGGGGACTCGGAAATACACAGATACGCAGTATTTT.

V gene TRBV6-5 combines with J gene TRBJ1-1; no firm D call. The length of the CDR3 is 13 residues. Looked up from germline, CDR1 is MNHEY and CDR2 is SVGAGI. V lost 6 bases and J 10 bases, leaving 18 bases between the germline ends. CDR3 loop: CASRSPSGTAAFF. The CDR3 DNA is TGTGCCAGCAGGTCTCCCTCAGGCACCGCAGCTTTCTTT.

This chain uses TRBV28 with TRBJ2-3; TRBD2 aligns across 15 bases. The length of the CDR3 is 16 residues. The germline CDR1 and CDR2 sequences are MDHEN and SYDVKM. V dropped 7 bases and J dropped 6; count of bases not matched to a gene: 8. CDR3 DNA: TGTGCCAGCATCCCGAGAGGGACTAGCGGGAGGGATACGCAGTATTTT. Encoded protein: CASIPRGTSGRDTQYF.

This chain connects TRBV30 to TRBJ2-3; D is possibly TRBD2 (6 bases). Per germline, CDR1 GTSNPN and CDR2 SVGIG (reference sequence). The V end lost 1 base, the J end lost 2 bases, and 13 bases lay between the germline ends. The CDR3 consists of 15 residues. Written as DNA, the CDR3 is TGTGCCTGGAGTGACTGGCGGGAAGACACAGATACGCAGTATTTT. It translates to CAWSDWREDTDTQYF. The complete variable domain, with remaining parts taken from reference TRBV30 and TRBJ2-3, reads SQTIHQWPATLVQPVGSPLSLECTVEGTSNPNLYWYRQAAGRGLQLLFYSVGIGQISSEVPQNLSASRPQDRQFILSSKKLLLSDSGFYLCAWSDWREDTDTQYFGPGTRLTVL.

The V call is TRBV10-1, the J call TRBJ1-5; unclear D gene. The CDR3 loop spans 13 amino acids. Germline CDR1 is WNHNN and CDR2 is SYGVQD (reference sequence). Between the trimmed V and J ends, which lost 2 bases and 3 bases, there was a span of 5 bases. The CDR3 spells CASSEGVNQPQHF. The DNA of the CDR3 is TGCGCCAGCAGTGAGGGAGTCAATCAGCCCCAGCATTTT.

The chain carries TRBV28 and TRBJ2-5; 7 bases match TRBD1. Germline V CDR1 and CDR2: MDHEN, SYDVKM. There are 14 residues in the CDR3. J lost 6 bases, V lost 6 bases, and 10 bases had no gene match. The CDR3 region is CASSPDRAVKTQYF. DNA of the CDR3: TGTGCCAGCAGCCCCGACAGGGCAGTAAAGACCCAGTACTTC.